Listed below are T cell receptor beta chains from one sample, sequenced in a study of blood T cell repertoires in COVID-19. Clones were read by immunoSEQ multiplex PCR, and TCRdb kept only the in-frame ones, dropping some. The sample carries around 310,000 clones, approximately 88% recorded once. Material: PBMCs or T cells enriched from blood (not recorded which). The receptors were gathered from a man aged 25 to 40 who had recovered from COVID-19. Each CDR3 is given with its conserved first and last residue. A D gene is named only where the DNA matches it firmly.

>TRBJ1-1|TRBV19|TRBD1
CASPPPGTGEAFF
TGTGCCAGTCCTCCCCCCGGGACAGGGGAAGCTTTCTTT
>TRBJ1-4|TRBV5-1|TRBD1
CASSLGQGTTNEKLFF
TGCGCCAGCAGCTTGGGACAGGGGACAACTAATGAAAAACTGTTTTTT
>TRBJ2-1|TRBV7-9|-
CASSLLQYNEQFF
TGTGCCAGCAGCTTACTACAGTACAATGAGCAGTTCTTC
>TRBJ2-5|TRBV10-2|TRBD2
CASTQGLAGGRNQETQYF
TGCGCCAGCACCCAAGGACTAGCGGGGGGGAGAAACCAAGAGACCCAGTACTTC
>TRBJ1-6|TRBV12-2|-
CASRLPIRPGAYNSPLHF
TGTGCAAGTCGCTTACCCATACGCCCGGGAGCCTATAATTCACCCCTCCACTTT
>TRBJ2-1|TRBV21-1|-
CASRDRGGIYSEQFF
TGTGCCAGCAGGGACAGGGGCGGCATTTATAGTGAGCAGTTCTTC
>TRBJ1-2|TRBV30|TRBD1
CAWNRDRPRGYTF
TGTGCCTGGAACAGGGACAGGCCGAGGGGCTACACCTTC
>TRBJ2-1|TRBV27|TRBD1
CASSLTGGNEQFF
TGTGCCAGCAGTTTGACAGGGGGGAATGAGCAGTTCTTC
>TRBJ1-5|TRBV7-8|TRBD1
CASSLEYRGVYSNQPQHF
TGTGCCAGCAGCTTAGAGTACAGGGGGGTGTATAGCAATCAGCCCCAGCATTTT
>TRBJ1-5|TRBV6-5|TRBD1
CASRLGQGSNQPQHF
TGTGCCAGCAGGCTGGGACAGGGGAGCAATCAGCCCCAGCATTTT